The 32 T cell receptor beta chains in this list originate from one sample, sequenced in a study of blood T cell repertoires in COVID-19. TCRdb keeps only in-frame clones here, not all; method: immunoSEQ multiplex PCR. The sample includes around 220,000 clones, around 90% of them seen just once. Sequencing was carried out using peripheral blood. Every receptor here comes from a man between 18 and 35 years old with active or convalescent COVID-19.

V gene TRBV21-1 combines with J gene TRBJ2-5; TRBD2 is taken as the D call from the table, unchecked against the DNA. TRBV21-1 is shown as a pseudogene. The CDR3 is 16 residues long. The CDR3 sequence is CASNPVLVPPPETQYF. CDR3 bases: TGTGCCAGCAACCCTGTTCTAGTTCCACCTCCGGAGACCCAGTACTTC.

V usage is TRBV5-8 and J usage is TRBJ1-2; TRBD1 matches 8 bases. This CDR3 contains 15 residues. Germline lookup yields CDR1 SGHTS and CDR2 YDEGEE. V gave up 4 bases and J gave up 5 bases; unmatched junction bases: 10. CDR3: CASSNRDRLFYGYTF. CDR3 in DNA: TGTGCCAGCAGCAACCGGGACAGGTTGTTTTATGGCTACACCTTC.

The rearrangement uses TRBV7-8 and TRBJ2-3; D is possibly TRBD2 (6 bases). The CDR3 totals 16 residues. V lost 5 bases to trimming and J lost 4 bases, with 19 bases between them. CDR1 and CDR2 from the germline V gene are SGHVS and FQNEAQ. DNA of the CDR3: TGTGCCAGCAGCCTAGGGTCCGGGAGACGGTCAGATACGCAGTATTTT. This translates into CASSLGSGRRSDTQYF.

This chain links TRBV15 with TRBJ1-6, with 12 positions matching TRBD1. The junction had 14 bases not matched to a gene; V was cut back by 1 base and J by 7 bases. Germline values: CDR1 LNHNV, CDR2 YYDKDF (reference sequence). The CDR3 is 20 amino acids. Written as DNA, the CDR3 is TGTGCCACCAGCAGAGCCCCGGGACAGGGGGCGCGGAGTAGGAATTCACCCCTCCACTTT. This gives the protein CATSRAPGQGARSRNSPLHF.

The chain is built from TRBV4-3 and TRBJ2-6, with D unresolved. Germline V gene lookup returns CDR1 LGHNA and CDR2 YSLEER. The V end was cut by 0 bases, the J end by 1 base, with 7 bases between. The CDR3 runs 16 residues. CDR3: CASSQDWASGANVLTF. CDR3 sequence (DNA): TGCGCCAGCAGCCAAGATTGGGCGTCTGGGGCCAACGTCCTGACTTTC.

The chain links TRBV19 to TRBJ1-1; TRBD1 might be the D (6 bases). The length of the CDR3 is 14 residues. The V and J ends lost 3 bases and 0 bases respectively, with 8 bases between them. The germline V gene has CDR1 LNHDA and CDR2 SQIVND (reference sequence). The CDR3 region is CASSMGGLNTEAFF. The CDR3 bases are TGTGCCAGTAGTATGGGGGGGCTGAACACTGAAGCTTTCTTT.

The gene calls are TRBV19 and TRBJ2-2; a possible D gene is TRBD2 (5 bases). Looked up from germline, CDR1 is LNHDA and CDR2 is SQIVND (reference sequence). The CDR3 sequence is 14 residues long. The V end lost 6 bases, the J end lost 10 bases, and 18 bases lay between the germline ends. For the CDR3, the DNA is TGTGCCAGTAGCCATAAGACTATTTCCGTGGAGCTGTTTTTT. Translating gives CASSHKTISVELFF.

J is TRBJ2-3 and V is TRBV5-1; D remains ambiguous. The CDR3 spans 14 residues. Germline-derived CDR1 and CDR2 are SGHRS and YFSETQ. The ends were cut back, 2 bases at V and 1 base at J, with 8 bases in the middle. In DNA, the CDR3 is TGCGCCAGCAGCTTCGTGGCGGGCACAGATACGCAGTATTTT. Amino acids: CASSFVAGTDTQYF.

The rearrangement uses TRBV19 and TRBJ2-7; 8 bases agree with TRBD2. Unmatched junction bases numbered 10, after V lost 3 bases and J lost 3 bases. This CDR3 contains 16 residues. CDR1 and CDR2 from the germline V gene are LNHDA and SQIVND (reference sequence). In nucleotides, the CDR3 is TGTGCCAGTAGTATCCTTGATAGCGGGAATCTCTACGAGCAGTACTTC. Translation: CASSILDSGNLYEQYF.

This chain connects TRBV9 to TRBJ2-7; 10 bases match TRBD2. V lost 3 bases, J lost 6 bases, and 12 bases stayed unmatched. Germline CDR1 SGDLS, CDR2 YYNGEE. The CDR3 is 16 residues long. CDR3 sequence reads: CASSGGLAEYDGEQYF. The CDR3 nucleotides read TGTGCCAGCAGCGGAGGACTAGCGGAGTACGACGGCGAGCAGTACTTC.

The CDR3 DNA reads as TGTGCCAGCAGGTTCTCGGGGGGGCAGTTCTTC. Its protein product is CASRFSGGQFF. The rearrangement links TRBV2 to TRBJ2-1; 7 bases are a match to TRBD2. Trimming at V came to 6 bases and at J to 12 bases, leaving 5 bases not matched to a gene. Germline V gives CDR1 SNHLY, CDR2 FYNNEI. There are 11 residues in the CDR3.

The CDR3, as DNA: TGTGCCATGCGGGGGGGGCGCGACACCGGGGAGCTGTTTTTT. This translates into CAMRGGRDTGELFF. The chain couples TRBV10-3 to TRBJ2-2; TRBD2 matches 9 bases. Germline V lookup: CDR1 ENHRY, CDR2 SYGVKD. This CDR3 has 14 residues. V was pared by 9 bases and J by 3 bases, with 5 bases of the junction left unmatched.

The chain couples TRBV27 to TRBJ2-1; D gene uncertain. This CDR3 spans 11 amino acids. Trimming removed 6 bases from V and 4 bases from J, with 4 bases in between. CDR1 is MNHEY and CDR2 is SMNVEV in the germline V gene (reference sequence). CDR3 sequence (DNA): TGTGCCAGCAGCCAATACAATGAGCAGTTCTTC. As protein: CASSQYNEQFF.

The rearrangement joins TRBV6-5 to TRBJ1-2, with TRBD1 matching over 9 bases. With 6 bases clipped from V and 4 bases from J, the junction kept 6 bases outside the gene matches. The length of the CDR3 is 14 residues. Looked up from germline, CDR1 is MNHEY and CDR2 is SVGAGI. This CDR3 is CASRGTGGIYGYTF. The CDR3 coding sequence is TGTGCCAGCAGGGGTACAGGGGGCATCTATGGCTACACCTTC.

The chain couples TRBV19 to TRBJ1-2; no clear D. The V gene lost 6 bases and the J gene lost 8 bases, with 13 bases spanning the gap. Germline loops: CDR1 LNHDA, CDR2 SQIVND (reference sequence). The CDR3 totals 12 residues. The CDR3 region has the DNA TGTGCCAGTAGCCGAAAAGTCCTAGGCTACACCTTC. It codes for CASSRKVLGYTF. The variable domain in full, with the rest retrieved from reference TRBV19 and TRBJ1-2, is DGGITQSPKYLFRKEGQNVTLSCEQNLNHDAMYWYRQDPGQGLRLIYYSQIVNDFQKGDIAEGYSVSREKKESFPLTVTSAQKNPTAFYLCASSRKVLGYTFGSGTRLTVV.

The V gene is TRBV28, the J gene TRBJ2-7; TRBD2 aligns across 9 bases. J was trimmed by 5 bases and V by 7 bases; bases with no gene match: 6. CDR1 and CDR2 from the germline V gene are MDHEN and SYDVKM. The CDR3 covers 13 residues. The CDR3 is CASIGTSSHEQYF. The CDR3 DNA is TGTGCCAGCATCGGGACTAGCAGCCACGAGCAGTACTTC.

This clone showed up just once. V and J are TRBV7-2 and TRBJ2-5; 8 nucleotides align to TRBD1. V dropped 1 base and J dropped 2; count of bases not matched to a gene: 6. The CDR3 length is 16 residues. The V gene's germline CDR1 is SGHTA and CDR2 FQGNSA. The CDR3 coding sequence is TGTGCCAGCAGCTTAGGGACAGGGTATAGGCAAGAGACCCAGTACTTC. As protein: CASSLGTGYRQETQYF. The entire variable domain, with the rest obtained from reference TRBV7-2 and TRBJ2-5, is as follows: GAGVSQSPSNKVTEKGKDVELRCDPISGHTALYWYRQSLGQGLEFLIYFQGNSAPDKSGLPSDRFSAERTGGSVSTLTIQRTQQEDSAVYLCASSLGTGYRQETQYFGPGTRLLVL.

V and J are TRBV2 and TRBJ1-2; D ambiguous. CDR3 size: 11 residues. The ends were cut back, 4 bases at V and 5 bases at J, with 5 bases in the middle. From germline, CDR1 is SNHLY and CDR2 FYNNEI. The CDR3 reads CASSGGYGYTF. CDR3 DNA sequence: TGTGCCAGCAGTGGAGGATATGGCTACACCTTC.

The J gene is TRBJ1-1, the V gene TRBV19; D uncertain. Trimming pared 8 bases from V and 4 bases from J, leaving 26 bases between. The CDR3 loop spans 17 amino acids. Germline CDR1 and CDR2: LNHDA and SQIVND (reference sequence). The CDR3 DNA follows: TGTGCCAGTTCCCGGAGAGGCGAGGTGATTGGCGGCACTGAAGCTTTCTTT. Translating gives CASSRRGEVIGGTEAFF.

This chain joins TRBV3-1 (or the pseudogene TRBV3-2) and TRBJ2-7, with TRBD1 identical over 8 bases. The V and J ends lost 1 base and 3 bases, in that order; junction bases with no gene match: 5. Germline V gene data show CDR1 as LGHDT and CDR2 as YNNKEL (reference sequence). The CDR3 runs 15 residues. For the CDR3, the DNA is TGTGCCAGCAGCCAAGCCCGGACAGGGATCTACGAGCAGTACTTC. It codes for CASSQARTGIYEQYF.

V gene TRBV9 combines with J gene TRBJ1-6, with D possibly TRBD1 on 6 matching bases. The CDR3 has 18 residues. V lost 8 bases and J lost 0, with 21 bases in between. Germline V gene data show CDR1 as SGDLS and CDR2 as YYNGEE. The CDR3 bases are TGTGCCAGTAGCCAGGGGCCTAACCTTGGCTCCTATAATTCACCCCTCCACTTT. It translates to CASSQGPNLGSYNSPLHF.

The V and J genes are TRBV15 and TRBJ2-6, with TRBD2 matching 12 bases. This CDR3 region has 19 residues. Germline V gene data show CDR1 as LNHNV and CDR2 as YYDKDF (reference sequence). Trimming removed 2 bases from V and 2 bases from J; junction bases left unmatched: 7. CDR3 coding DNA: TGTGCCACCAGCAGATTGACTAGCGGGAGAAAACCTGGGGCCAACGTCCTGACTTTC. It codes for CATSRLTSGRKPGANVLTF.

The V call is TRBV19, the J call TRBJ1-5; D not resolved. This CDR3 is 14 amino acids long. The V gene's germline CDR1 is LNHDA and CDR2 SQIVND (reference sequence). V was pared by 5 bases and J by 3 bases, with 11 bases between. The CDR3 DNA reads TGTGCCAGTAGTTTCACCTCCTACAATCAGCCCCAGCATTTT. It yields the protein CASSFTSYNQPQHF.

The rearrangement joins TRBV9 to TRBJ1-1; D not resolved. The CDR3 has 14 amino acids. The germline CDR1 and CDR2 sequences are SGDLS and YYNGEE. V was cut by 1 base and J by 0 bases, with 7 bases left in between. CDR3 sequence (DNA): TGTGCCAGCAGCGTACCTCCGGTGAACACTGAAGCTTTCTTT. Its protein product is CASSVPPVNTEAFF.

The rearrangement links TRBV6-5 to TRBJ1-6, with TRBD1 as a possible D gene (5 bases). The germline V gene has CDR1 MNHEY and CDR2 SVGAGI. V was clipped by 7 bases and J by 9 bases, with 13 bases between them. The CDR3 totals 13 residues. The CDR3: CASKVRVVSPLHF. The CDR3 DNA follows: TGTGCCAGCAAGGTCAGGGTAGTTTCACCCCTCCACTTT.

CDR3 bases: TGTGCCACCAGCAGAGGTCCAAACACCGGGGAGCTGTTTTTT. It encodes CATSRGPNTGELFF. V is TRBV15 and J is TRBJ2-2; no firm D call. Germline V gene sequence: CDR1 LNHNV, CDR2 YYDKDF (reference sequence). V lost 1 base and J lost 2, with 5 bases in between. The CDR3 covers 14 residues. The whole variable domain, filled in from reference TRBV15 and TRBJ2-2, reads DAMVIQNPRYQVTQFGKPVTLSCSQTLNHNVMYWYQQKSSQAPKLLFHYYDKDFNNEADTPDNFQSRRPNTSFCFLDIRSPGLGDTAMYLCATSRGPNTGELFFGEGSRLTVL.

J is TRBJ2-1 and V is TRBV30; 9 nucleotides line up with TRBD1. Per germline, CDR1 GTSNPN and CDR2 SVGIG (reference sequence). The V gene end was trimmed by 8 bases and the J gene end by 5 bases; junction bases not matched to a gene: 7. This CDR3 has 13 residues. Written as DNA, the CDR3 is TGTGCCCGCTTGACAGGGGGTAACAATGAGCAGTTCTTC. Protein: CARLTGGNNEQFF. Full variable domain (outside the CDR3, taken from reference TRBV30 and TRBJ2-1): SQTIHQWPATLVQPVGSPLSLECTVEGTSNPNLYWYRQAAGRGLQLLFYSVGIGQISSEVPQNLSASRPQDRQFILSSKKLLLSDSGFYLCARLTGGNNEQFFGPGTRLTVL.

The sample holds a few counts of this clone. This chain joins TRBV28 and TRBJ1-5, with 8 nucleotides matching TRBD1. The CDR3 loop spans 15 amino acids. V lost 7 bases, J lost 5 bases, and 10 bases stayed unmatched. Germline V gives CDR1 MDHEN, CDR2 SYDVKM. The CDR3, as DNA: TGTGCCAGCACCGACGTAGGACAGGGACATCAGCCCCAGCATTTT. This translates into CASTDVGQGHQPQHF.

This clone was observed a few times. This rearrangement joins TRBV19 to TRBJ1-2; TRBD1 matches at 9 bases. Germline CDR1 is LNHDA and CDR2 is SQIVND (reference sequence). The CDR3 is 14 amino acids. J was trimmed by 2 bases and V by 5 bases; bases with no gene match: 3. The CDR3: CASSAGTGNYGYTF. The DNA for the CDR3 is TGTGCCAGTAGTGCCGGGACAGGGAACTATGGCTACACCTTC.

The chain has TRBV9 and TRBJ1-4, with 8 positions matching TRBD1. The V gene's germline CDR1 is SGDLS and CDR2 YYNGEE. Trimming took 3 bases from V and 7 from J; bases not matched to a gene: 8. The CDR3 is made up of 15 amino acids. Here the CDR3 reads CASSAQGARGEKLFF. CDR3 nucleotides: TGTGCCAGCAGCGCGCAGGGGGCGCGGGGTGAAAAACTGTTTTTT.

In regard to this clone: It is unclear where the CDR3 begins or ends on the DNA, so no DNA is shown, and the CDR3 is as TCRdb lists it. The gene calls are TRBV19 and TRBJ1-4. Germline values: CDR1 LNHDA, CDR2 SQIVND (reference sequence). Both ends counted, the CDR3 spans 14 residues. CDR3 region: CASSPPLEREKLFF.

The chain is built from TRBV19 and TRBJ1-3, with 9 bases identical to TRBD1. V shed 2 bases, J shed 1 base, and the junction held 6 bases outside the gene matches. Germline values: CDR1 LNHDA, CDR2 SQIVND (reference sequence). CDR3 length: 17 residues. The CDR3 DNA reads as TGTGCCAGTAGTATACGTCCCGGGACAGGGTCTGGAAACACCATATATTTT. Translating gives CASSIRPGTGSGNTIYF.